This T cell receptor (beta chain) originates from a study of T cells in localized non-small cell lung cancer. The data were produced by immunoSEQ multiplex PCR, yet TCRdb's version contains in-frame clones alone and is incomplete. The data hold approximately 57,000 clones, with roughly 85% observed a single time. V was cut by 5 bases and J by 0 bases, with 14 bases left in between. This CDR3 has 16 amino acids. Germline V gene lookup returns CDR1 MDHEN and CDR2 SYDVKM. This clonotype was sampled from a woman aged 40-70 years with stage I lung adenocarcinoma. The sample was peripheral blood, taken before any cancer treatment. The chain has TRBV28 and TRBJ1-3, with TRBD1 as a possible D gene (5 bases). The CDR3 nucleotides are TGTGCCAGCAGTATCCTGGGACCGCGCTCTGGAAACACCATATATTTT. Amino acid sequence: CASSILGPRSGNTIYF.